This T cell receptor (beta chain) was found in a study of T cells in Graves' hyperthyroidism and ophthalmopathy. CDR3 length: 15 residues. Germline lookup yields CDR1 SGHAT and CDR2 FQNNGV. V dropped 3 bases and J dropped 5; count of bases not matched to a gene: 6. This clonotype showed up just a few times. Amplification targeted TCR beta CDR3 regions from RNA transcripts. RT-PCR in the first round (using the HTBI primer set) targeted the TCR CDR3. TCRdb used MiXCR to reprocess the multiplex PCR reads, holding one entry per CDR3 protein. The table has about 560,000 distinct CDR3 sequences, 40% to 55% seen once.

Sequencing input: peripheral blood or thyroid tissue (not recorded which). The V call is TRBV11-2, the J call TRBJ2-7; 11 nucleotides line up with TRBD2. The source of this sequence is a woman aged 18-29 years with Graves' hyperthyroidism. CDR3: CASSFLAGGIHEQYF. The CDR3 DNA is TGTGCCAGCAGCTTTTTAGCGGGAGGGATCCACGAGCAGTACTTC.